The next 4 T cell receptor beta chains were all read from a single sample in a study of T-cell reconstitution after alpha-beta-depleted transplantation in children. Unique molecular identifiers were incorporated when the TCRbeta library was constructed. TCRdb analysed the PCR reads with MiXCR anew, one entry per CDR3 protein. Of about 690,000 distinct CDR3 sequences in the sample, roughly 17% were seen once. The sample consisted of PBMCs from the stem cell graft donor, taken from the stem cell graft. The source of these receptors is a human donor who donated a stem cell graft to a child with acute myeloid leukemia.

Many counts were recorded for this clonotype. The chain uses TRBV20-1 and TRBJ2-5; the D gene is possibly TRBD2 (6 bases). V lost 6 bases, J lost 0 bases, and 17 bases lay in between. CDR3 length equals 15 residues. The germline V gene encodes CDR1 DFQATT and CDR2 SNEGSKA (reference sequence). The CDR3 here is CSADGGNTYQETQYF. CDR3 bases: TGCAGTGCAGATGGGGGGAATACTTACCAAGAGACCCAGTACTTC.

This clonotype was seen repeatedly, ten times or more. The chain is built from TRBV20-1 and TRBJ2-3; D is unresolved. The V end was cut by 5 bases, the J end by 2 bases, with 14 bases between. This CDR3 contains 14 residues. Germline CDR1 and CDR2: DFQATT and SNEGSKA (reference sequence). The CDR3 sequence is CSAPDWDNTDTQYF. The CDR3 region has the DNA TGCAGTGCTCCCGACTGGGATAACACAGATACGCAGTATTTT.

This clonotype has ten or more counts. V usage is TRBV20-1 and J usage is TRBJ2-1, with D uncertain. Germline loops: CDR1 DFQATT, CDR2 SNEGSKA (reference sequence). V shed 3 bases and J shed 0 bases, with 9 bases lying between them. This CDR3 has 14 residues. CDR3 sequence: CSASSGSSYNEQFF. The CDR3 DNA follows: TGCAGTGCTAGTTCGGGTAGCTCCTACAATGAGCAGTTCTTC.

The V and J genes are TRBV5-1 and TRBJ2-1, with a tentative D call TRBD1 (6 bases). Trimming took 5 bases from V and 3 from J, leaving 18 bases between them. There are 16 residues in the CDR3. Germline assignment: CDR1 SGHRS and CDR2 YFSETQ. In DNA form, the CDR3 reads TGCGCCAGCAGTACAAACGAGGGGGACCACTACAATGAGCAGTTCTTC. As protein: CASSTNEGDHYNEQFF.